These T cell receptor beta chains were read from a single sample in a study of identical twins. TCRdb ran MiXCR on the 5' RACE reads and lists one entry per CDR3 protein. The sample includes about 100,000 distinct CDR3 sequences, around 5.5% of them seen just once. The sample was memory T cells sorted from blood. The receptors shown here come from a woman aged 45-59 years in good health. Each CDR3 is given with its conserved first and last residue. A D gene is named only where the DNA matches it firmly. Clone sizes are given selectively: once, few, many, or a class where the clone is expanded.

>TRBD2|TRBV20-1|many|TRBJ2-3
TGCAGTGCTCAGTTACTAGCGGGAGGGACTAGCACAGATACGCAGTATTTT
CSAQLLAGGTSTDTQYF
>TRBD2|TRBV2|few|TRBJ2-7
TGTGCCAGCGGACTGACTAGCTCGGGCGAGCAGTACTTC
CASGLTSSGEQYF
>TRBD1|TRBV5-6|many|TRBJ1-1
TGTGCCAGCAGCGGAGAGGACAGGGGATCGGGAGCTTTCTTT
CASSGEDRGSGAFF
>TRBD2|TRBV19|few|TRBJ2-3
TGTGCCAGTAAGATCTTAGCGGGAGGTGCAGATACGCAGTATTTT
CASKILAGGADTQYF
>-|TRBV4-2|few|TRBJ2-7
TGTGCCAGCAGCCAAGACGCCGGCGGCGCCGACAACGAGCAGTACTTC
CASSQDAGGADNEQYF
>TRBD2|TRBV12-3/TRBV12-4|many|TRBJ2-3
TGTGCCAGCAGTTGGCGGGAGGGTGCAGATACGCAGTATTTT
CASSWREGADTQYF
>TRBD2|TRBV7-9|many|TRBJ2-3
TGTGCCAGCAGCTTAGGGGGTTTCTCGGGGGACTATTCATCAGATACGCAGTATTTT
CASSLGGFSGDYSSDTQYF
>-|TRBV28|many|TRBJ1-4
TGTGCCAGCAGTGAGGTGGGCAGGGTTGATGAAAAACTGTTTTTT
CASSEVGRVDEKLFF
>TRBD2|TRBV27|medium-sized|TRBJ2-1
TGTGCCAGCAGAGTAGCGGGAACTGAGCAGTTCTTC
CASRVAGTEQFF
>TRBD2|TRBV28|many|TRBJ2-7
TGTGCCAGCAGTTTCCGCGGGAGGGCCGCTTACGAGCAGTACTTC
CASSFRGRAAYEQYF
>TRBD2|TRBV12-3/TRBV12-4|many|TRBJ2-2
TGTGCCAGCAGTTCGGGCGGGAGAGGGACCGGGGAGCTGTTTTTT
CASSSGGRGTGELFF
>TRBD2|TRBV24-1|many|TRBJ2-1
TGTGCCACCAGTGACTCGACTAGCGATTCTTACAATGAGCAGTTCTTC
CATSDSTSDSYNEQFF
>TRBD2|TRBV11-2|-|TRBJ2-1
TGTGCCAGCAGAAAAGCGGGACTAGAACATGAGCAGTTCTTC
CASRKAGLEHEQFF
>TRBD2|TRBV3-1|many|TRBJ2-5
TGTGCCAGCACTAGCGGGTGGATGGAAGAGACCCAGTACTTC
CASTSGWMEETQYF
>-|TRBV29-1|many|TRBJ2-4
TGCAGCGTTGAGGTCCGGGGGAACATTCAGTACTTC
CSVEVRGNIQYF
>-|TRBV25-1|many|TRBJ2-4
TGTGCCAGCAGTGAGACCGGGACGTTAGCCAAAAACATTCAGTACTTC
CASSETGTLAKNIQYF
>-|TRBV20-1|-|TRBJ2-4
TGCAGTGCTCTGGGACGGCTTAAAAACATTCAGTACTTC
CSALGRLKNIQYF
>TRBD1|TRBV29-1|many|TRBJ2-5
TGCAGCGTGGATGGGTGGACAGGGGAAGAGACCCAGTACTTC
CSVDGWTGEETQYF
>-|TRBV3-1|many|TRBJ2-1
TGTGCCAGCGGGGGGACCGGGTCCACGAGCTCCTACAATGAGCAGTTCTTC
CASGGTGSTSSYNEQFF
>TRBD2|TRBV7-3|many|TRBJ2-3
TGTGCCAGCAGCAAGACTAGCGGACCCACAGATACGCAGTATTTT
CASSKTSGPTDTQYF
>-|TRBV7-8|many|TRBJ2-1
TGTGCCAGCAGCTTAATGGCCCTAGCCTCCTACAATGAGCAGTTCTTC
CASSLMALASYNEQFF
>-|TRBV29-1|many|TRBJ1-5
TGCAGCGTTGAGCAGGGCCTTAATCAGCCCCAGCATTTT
CSVEQGLNQPQHF
>-|TRBV11-3|-|TRBJ2-5
TGTGCCAGCTCCGGGGCACTACAAGAGACCCAGTACTTC
CASSGALQETQYF
>TRBD1|TRBV20-1|many|TRBJ2-7
TGCAGTACCTCGACAGGGGAGTACGAGCAGTACTTC
CSTSTGEYEQYF
>-|TRBV25-1|-|TRBJ2-5
TGTGCCAGCAGCGCAGGACGAACGGAAGAGACCCAGTACTTC
CASSAGRTEETQYF
>-|TRBV2|many|TRBJ1-2
TGTGCCAGCAGGTCAGAAGGCAGCTATGGCTACACCTTC
CASRSEGSYGYTF
>TRBD2|TRBV15|many|TRBJ2-1
TGTGCCACCAGGGGGACTAGTGGCCACAATGAGCAGTTCTTC
CATRGTSGHNEQFF
>-|TRBV11-2|few|TRBJ1-1
TGTGCCAGCAAGTCCCGAGTGGGGGCTGGGAACACTGAAGCTTTCTTT
CASKSRVGAGNTEAFF
>-|TRBV6-5|many|TRBJ1-1
TGTGCCAGCAGTTACCGGTCTGTGTCGGGAACTGAAGCTTTCTTT
CASSYRSVSGTEAFF
>TRBD2|TRBV5-6|-|TRBJ2-3
TGTGCCAGCAGCGGACTAGCGGGAAGCACAGATACGCAGTATTTT
CASSGLAGSTDTQYF
>-|TRBV20-1|many|TRBJ2-3
TGCAGTGCTATCGGTCTGACTGGGAAGGCAGATACGCAGTATTTT
CSAIGLTGKADTQYF
>-|TRBV5-6|-|TRBJ2-3
TGTGCCAGCAGCCTTAAAACAGGGTCGGCAGATACGCAGTATTTT
CASSLKTGSADTQYF
>-|TRBV11-1|-|TRBJ2-5
TGTGCCAGCGGATTCGGACGACTAGAGACCCAGTACTTC
CASGFGRLETQYF
>TRBD2|TRBV5-1|-|TRBJ2-4
TGCGCCAGCAGCTTGACAGCGGGAGGCGGAAACATTCAGTACTTC
CASSLTAGGGNIQYF
>-|TRBV5-1|-|TRBJ1-5
TGCGCCAGCAGCTTTTATCCCAATCAGCCCCAGCATTTT
CASSFYPNQPQHF
>TRBD2|TRBV29-1|many|TRBJ2-1
TGCAGCGCTGGACTAGCGGGAAGTGGGGAGCAGTTCTTC
CSAGLAGSGEQFF
>-|TRBV5-1|many|TRBJ1-5
TGCGCCAGCAGCTTGGGACAGGAGGATCAGCCCCAGCATTTT
CASSLGQEDQPQHF